This T cell receptor beta chain was obtained from a study of CD8 T cells in ankylosing spondylitis. This clonotype was recorded many times. In TCRdb, the 5' RACE reads were re-called with MiXCR into one record per CDR3 protein. The table shows about 39,000 distinct CDR3 sequences, with approximately 10% occurring only once. Germline CDR1 SEHNR, CDR2 FQNEAQ (reference sequence). Trimming took 5 bases from V and 5 from J, leaving 15 bases between them. This CDR3 has 14 amino acids. Sample: blood, either unsorted or a sorted T cell fraction (not recorded which). V and J are TRBV7-9 and TRBJ2-5; D may be TRBD2 (5 bases). The sequence was obtained from a male donor with ankylosing spondylitis or in good health (not recorded which). CDR3 sequence: CASSLAGFGETQYF. The CDR3 nucleotides are TGTGCCAGCAGCCTTGCGGGCTTTGGGGAGACCCAGTACTTC. Supplemented by reference TRBV7-9 and TRBJ2-5, the full variable domain reads DTGVSQNPRHKITKRGQNVTFRCDPISEHNRLYWYRQTLGQGPEFLTYFQNEAQLEKSRLLSDRFSAERPKGSFSTLEIQRTEQGDSAMYLCASSLAGFGETQYFGPGTRLLVL.